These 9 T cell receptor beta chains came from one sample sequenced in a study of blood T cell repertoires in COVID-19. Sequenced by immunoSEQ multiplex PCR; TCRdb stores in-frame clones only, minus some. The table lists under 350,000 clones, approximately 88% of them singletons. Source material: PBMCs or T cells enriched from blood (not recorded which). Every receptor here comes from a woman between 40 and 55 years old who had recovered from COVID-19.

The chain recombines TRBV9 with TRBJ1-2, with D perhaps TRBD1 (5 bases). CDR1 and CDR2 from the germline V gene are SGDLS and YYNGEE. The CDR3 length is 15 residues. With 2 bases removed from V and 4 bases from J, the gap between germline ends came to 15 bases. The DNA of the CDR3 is TGTGCCAGCAGCGTGCAGGACACCTTGGGCTATGGCTACACCTTC. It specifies CASSVQDTLGYGYTF.

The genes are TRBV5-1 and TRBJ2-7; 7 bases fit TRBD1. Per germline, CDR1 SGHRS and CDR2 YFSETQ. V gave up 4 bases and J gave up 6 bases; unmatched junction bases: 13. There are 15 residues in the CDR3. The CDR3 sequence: CASSPRTGDPLEQYF. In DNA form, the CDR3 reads TGCGCCAGCAGCCCGCGGACAGGAGACCCCCTCGAGCAGTACTTC.

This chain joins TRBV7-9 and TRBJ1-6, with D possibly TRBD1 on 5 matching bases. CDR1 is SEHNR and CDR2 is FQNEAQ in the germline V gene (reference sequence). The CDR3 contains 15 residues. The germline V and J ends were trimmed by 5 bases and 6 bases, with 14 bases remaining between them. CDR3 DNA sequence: TGTGCCAGCAGCCCGCCGGGGGTTGTTAATTCACCCCTCCACTTT. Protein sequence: CASSPPGVVNSPLHF.

The CDR3 loop is CASSVEATANYGYTF. The CDR3 nucleotides read TGTGCCAGCAGCGTAGAAGCAACGGCTAACTATGGCTACACCTTC. The rearrangement links TRBV9 to TRBJ1-2; D is ambiguous. The CDR3 covers 15 residues. Germline assignment: CDR1 SGDLS and CDR2 YYNGEE. Deletions cut 0 bases from V and 0 bases from J, with 9 bases between.

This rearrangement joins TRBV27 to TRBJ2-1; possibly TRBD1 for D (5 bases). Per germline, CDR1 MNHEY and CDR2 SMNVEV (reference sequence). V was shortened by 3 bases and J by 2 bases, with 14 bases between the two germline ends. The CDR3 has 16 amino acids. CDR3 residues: CASSFIGQGTYNEQFF. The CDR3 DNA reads TGTGCCAGCAGTTTTATAGGTCAGGGCACCTACAATGAGCAGTTCTTC.

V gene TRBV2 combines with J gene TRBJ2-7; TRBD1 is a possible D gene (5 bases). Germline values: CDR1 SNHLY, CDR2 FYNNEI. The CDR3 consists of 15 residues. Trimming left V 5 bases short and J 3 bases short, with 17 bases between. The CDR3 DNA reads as TGTGCCAGCAGTCTCGACAGCGTAACGCTCTACGAGCAGTACTTC. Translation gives CASSLDSVTLYEQYF.

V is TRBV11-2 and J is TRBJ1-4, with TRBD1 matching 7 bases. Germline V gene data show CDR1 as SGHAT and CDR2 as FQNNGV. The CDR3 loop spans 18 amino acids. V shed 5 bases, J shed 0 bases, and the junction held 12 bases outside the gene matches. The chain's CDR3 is CASSQRGGTAATNEKLFF. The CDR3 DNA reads TGTGCCAGCAGCCAAAGAGGAGGGACAGCTGCAACTAATGAAAAACTGTTTTTT.

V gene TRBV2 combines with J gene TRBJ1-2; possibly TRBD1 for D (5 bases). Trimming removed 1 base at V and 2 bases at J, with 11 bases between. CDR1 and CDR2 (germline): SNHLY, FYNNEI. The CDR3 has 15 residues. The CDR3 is CASSEVGGLNYGYTF. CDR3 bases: TGTGCCAGCAGTGAAGTCGGGGGTTTAAACTATGGCTACACCTTC.

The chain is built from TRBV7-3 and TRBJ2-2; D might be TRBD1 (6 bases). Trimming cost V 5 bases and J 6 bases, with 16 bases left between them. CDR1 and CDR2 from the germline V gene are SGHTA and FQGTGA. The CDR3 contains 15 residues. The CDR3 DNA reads TGTGCCAGCAGCGTCGGGACAACGGATTCCGGGGAGCTGTTTTTT. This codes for CASSVGTTDSGELFF.